This TCR beta chain was sequenced for a study of T cell clones after liver transplantation. This clone was detected only a few times. The data were produced by immunoSEQ multiplex PCR, yet TCRdb's version contains in-frame clones alone and is incomplete. The repertoire holds some 45,000 clones, with around 84% as singletons. The sequence derives from a human patient who received a liver transplant. The graft donor may be the source of some T cells. Sequenced here: CD4+ T cells from blood, sampled 24 months after liver transplant.

The CDR3 here is CASSPQLTGGYGYTF. Written as DNA, the CDR3 is TGTGCCAGCAGCCCCCAGTTGACCGGAGGGTATGGCTACACCTTC. V and J are TRBV9 and TRBJ1-2; D remains unclear. V was trimmed by 4 bases and J by 5 bases, leaving 18 bases between them. This CDR3 has 15 residues. The germline CDR1 and CDR2 sequences are SGDLS and YYNGEE. Full variable domain (rest looked up from reference TRBV9 and TRBJ1-2): DSGVTQTPKHLITATGQRVTLRCSPRSGDLSVYWYQQSLDQGLQFLIQYYNGEERAKGNILERFSAQQFPDLHSELNLSSLELGDSALYFCASSPQLTGGYGYTFGSGTRLTVV.